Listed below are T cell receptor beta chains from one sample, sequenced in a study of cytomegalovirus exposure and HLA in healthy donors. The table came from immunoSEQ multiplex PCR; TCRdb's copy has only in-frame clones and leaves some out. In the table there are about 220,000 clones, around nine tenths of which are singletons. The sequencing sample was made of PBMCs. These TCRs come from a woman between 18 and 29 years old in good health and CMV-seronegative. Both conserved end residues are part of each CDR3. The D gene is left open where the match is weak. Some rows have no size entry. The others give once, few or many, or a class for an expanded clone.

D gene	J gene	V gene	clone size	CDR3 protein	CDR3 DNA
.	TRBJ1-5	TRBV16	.	CASSQNRVGNQPQHF	TGTGCCAGCAGCCAAAACAGGGTGGGCAATCAGCCCCAGCATTTT
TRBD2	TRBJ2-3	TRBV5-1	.	CASRLDRRAGGPDTQYF	TGCGCCAGCAGGTTGGATCGGAGGGCGGGAGGGCCGGATACGCAGTATTTT
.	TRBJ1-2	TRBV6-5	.	CASSYSKAGSAHGYTF	TGTGCCAGCAGTTACTCGAAGGCAGGTAGTGCCCATGGCTACACCTTC
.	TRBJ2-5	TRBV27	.	CASRQGVFEETQYF	TGTGCCAGCAGACAAGGGGTTTTTGAGGAGACCCAGTACTTC
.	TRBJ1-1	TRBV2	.	CASSEQGRAEAFF	TGTGCCAGCAGTGAACAGGGGAGAGCTGAAGCTTTCTTT
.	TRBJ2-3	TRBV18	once	CASSIGRDPSTDTQYF	TGTGCCAGCTCAATTGGGAGAGACCCTTCCACAGATACGCAGTATTTT
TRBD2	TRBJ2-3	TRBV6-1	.	CASSGEGRVTDTQYF	TGTGCCAGCAGTGGGGAGGGCAGGGTCACAGATACGCAGTATTTT
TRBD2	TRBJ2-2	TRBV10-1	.	CASSDPGLADRTGELFF	TGCGCCAGCAGTGACCCGGGACTAGCGGATAGAACCGGGGAGCTGTTTTTT
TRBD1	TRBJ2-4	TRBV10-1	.	CASSEGQGVNIQYF	TGCGCCAGCAGTGAAGGACAGGGGGTAAACATTCAGTACTTC
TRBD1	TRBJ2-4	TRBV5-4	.	CASGQGAKNIQYF	TGTGCCAGCGGACAGGGGGCCAAAAACATTCAGTACTTC
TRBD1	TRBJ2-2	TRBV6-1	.	CASVIDRANTGELFF	TGTGCCAGCGTCATTGACAGGGCGAACACCGGGGAGCTGTTTTTT
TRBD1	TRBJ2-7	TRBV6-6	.	CASSSQGVPLYEQYF	TGTGCCAGCAGTTCCCAGGGGGTCCCCCTCTACGAGCAGTACTTC
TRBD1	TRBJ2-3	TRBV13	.	CASSFSGGGGTDTQYF	TGTGCCAGCAGCTTTTCAGGGGGCGGGGGCACAGATACGCAGTATTTT
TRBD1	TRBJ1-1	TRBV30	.	CAWSIDRVNTEAFF	TGTGCCTGGAGTATTGACAGGGTGAACACTGAAGCTTTCTTT
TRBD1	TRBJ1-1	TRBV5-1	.	CASSLGGQYTEAFF	TGCGCCAGCAGCTTGGGGGGACAGTACACTGAAGCTTTCTTT
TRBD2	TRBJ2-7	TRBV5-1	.	CASSLGEGSYEQYF	TGCGCCAGCAGCTTGGGGGAGGGGTCCTACGAGCAGTACTTC
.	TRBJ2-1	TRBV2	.	CASNRERYNEQFF	TGTGCCAGCAACAGGGAAAGGTACAATGAGCAGTTCTTC
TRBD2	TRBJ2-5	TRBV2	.	CASGGGLSLQETQYF	TGTGCCAGCGGGGGGGGATTGAGCCTCCAAGAGACCCAGTACTTC
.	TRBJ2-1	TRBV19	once	CASINKSPGLQLGETYNEQFF	TGTGCCAGCATCAACAAATCACCGGGACTCCAATTAGGGGAAACCTACAATGAGCAGTTCTTC
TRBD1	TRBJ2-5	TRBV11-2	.	CASSEDRGQETQYF	TGTGCCAGCAGCGAGGACAGGGGGCAAGAGACCCAGTACTTC
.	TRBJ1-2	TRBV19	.	CASSIVPGSYGYTF	TGTGCCAGTAGTATAGTGCCGGGATCCTATGGCTACACCTTC
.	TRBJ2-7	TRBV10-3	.	CAISDLEDGVYEQYF	TGTGCCATCAGTGATTTGGAGGACGGAGTCTACGAGCAGTACTTC
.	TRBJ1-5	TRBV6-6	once	CASSYTALNQPQHF	TGTGCCAGCAGTTACACTGCGCTTAATCAGCCCCAGCATTTT
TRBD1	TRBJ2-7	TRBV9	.	CASSVDRGYEQYF	TGTGCCAGCAGCGTGGACAGGGGTTACGAGCAGTACTTC
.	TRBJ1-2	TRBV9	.	CASSDFHGYTF	TGTGCCAGCAGCGACTTCCATGGCTACACCTTC
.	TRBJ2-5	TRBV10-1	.	CASSPSRGEETQYF	TGCGCCAGCAGTCCCTCCAGGGGGGAAGAGACCCAGTACTTC
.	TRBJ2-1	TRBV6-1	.	CASSEFSVVPRDEQFF	TGTGCCAGCAGTGAATTTAGCGTTGTGCCCCGCGATGAGCAGTTCTTC
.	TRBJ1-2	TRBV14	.	CASSLGQSYGYTF	TGTGCCAGCAGCCTTGGACAGTCATATGGCTACACCTTC
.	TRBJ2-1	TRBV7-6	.	CASSLNPRDEQFF	TGTGCCAGCAGCTTAAACCCCCGCGATGAGCAGTTCTTC
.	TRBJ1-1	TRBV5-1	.	CASTPDSTRTEAFF	TGCGCCAGCACCCCGGACTCCACTCGCACTGAAGCTTTCTTT
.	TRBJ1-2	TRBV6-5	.	CASSYPAGGGYTF	TGTGCCAGCAGTTACCCCGCTGGAGGGGGCTACACCTTC
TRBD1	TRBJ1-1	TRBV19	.	CATGGGLGSTEAFF	TGTGCCACTGGAGGGGGCTTGGGGAGCACTGAAGCTTTCTTT
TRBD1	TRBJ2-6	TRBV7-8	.	CASSQGAGGANVLTF	TGTGCCAGCAGCCAGGGGGCGGGCGGGGCCAACGTCCTGACTTTC
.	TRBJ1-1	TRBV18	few	CASSFQTGPNTEAFF	TGTGCCAGCTCATTCCAGACAGGACCGAACACTGAAGCTTTCTTT
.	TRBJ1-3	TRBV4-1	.	CASSTRDTSGNTIYF	TGCGCCAGCAGCACCCGGGACACCTCTGGAAACACCATATATTTT
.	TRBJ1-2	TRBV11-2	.	CASSLFDRSNYGYTF	TGTGCCAGCAGCTTATTTGACAGATCTAACTATGGCTACACCTTC
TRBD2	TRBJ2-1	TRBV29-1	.	CSVPGLAGSSREQFF	TGCAGCGTCCCCGGACTAGCGGGGTCCTCACGGGAGCAGTTCTTC
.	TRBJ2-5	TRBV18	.	CASSPLTIRQETQYF	TGTGCCAGCTCACCACTGACTATCAGGCAAGAGACCCAGTACTTC
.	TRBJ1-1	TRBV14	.	CASSQDLSGTEAFF	TGTGCCAGCAGCCAAGATCTATCGGGCACTGAAGCTTTCTTT
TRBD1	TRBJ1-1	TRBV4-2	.	CASSLGTGNTEAFF	TGTGCCAGCAGCCTAGGGACAGGGAACACTGAAGCTTTCTTT
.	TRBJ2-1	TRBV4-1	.	CASSQVSTSSYNEQFF	TGCGCCAGCAGCCAAGTTTCGACTAGCTCCTACAATGAGCAGTTCTTC
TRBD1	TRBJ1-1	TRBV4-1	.	CASSRTGGLNTEAFF	TGCGCCAGCAGCCGGACAGGGGGCTTGAACACTGAAGCTTTCTTT